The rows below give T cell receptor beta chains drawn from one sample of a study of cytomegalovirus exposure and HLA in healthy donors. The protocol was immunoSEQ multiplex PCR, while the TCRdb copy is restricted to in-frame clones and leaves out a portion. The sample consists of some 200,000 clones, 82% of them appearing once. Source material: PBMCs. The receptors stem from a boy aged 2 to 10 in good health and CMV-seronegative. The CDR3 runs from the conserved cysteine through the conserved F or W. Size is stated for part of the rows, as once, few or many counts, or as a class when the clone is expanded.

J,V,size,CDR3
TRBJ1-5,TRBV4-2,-,CASSQSVAKAVTLWGQGGNQPQHF
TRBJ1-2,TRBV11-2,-,CASSNRQGAGYGYTF
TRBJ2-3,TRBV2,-,CASGDRLAGTDTQYF
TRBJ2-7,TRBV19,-,CASSTWDRDLYEQYF
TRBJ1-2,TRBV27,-,CASSLGPGQGGYTF
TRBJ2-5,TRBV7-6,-,CASSLVAATGLAGGGWQETQYF
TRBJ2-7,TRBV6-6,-,CASSLVYEQYF
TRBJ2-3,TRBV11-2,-,CASSLGPSGGDTQYF
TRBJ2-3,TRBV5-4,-,CASSLMAASGGAWDTQYF
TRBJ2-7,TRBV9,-,CASSGARGHEQYF
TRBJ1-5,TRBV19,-,CASSYRDRGVNQPQHF
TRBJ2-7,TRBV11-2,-,CASRSGTAYEQYF
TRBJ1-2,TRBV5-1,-,CASGVQGDYGYTF
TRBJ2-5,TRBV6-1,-,CASSEDRDTQETQYF
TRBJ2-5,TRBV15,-,CATSRGSTSGPQETQYF
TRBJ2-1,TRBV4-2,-,CASSQEKEAGGPGRGEQFF
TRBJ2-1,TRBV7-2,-,CASSPPGLAGRNEQFF
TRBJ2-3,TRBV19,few,CASSVLAGGETDTQYF
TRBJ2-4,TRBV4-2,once,CASSLRTGGVENIQYF
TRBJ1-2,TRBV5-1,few,CASRLDRGSSYGYTF
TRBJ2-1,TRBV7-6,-,CASSSQGLSSYNEQFF
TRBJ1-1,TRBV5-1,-,CASRQRDLSAEAFF
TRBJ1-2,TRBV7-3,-,CASSLVTGGFSNGYTF
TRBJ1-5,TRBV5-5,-,CASSWTVENNQPQHF
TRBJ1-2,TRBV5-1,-,CASSLVGVLNYGYTF
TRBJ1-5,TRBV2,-,CASRQTGLFNQPQHF
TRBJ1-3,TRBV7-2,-,CASSLMARGLGSGNTIYF
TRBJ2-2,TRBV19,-,CASSQLGGGDTGELFF